The 13 T cell receptor beta chains listed next were all sequenced from one sample in a study of T cells in Graves' hyperthyroidism and ophthalmopathy. The TCR beta CDR3 regions underwent amplification using RNA transcripts as the source. The HTBI primer set was used in a first-round RT-PCR of the TCR CDR3. Each CDR3 protein is one row after TCRdb ran MiXCR on the multiplex PCR reads. The sample contains about 600,000 distinct CDR3 sequences, 15% to 20% of which appear only once. Material for sequencing was blood. The receptors here all came from a woman aged 40 to 55 with Graves' ophthalmopathy.

The rearrangement joins TRBV11-2 to TRBJ1-4; D is uncertain. The CDR3 runs 16 residues. Germline V CDR1 and CDR2: SGHAT, FQNNGV. The V gene lost 0 bases and the J gene lost 0 bases, with 8 bases spanning the gap. CDR3: CASSLDRRATNEKLFF. Written as DNA, the CDR3 is TGTGCCAGCAGCTTAGACCGACGGGCAACTAATGAAAAACTGTTTTTT. The whole variable domain, remainder taken from reference TRBV11-2 and TRBJ1-4, is EAGVAQSPRYKIIEKRQSVAFWCNPISGHATLYWYQQILGQGPKLLIQFQNNGVVDDSQLPKDRFSAERLKGVDSTLKIQPAKLEDSAVYLCASSLDRRATNEKLFFGSGTQLSVL.

Turning to this clonotype: It may be a read error: a sequence one base away is much more abundant. The chain is built from TRBV5-1 and TRBJ1-1; 8 positions match TRBD1. The CDR3 totals 14 residues. Germline V gene sequence: CDR1 SGHRS, CDR2 YFSETQ. This chain's CDR3 is CANSPDREGTEAFF. The CDR3 DNA is TGCGCCAACAGCCCGGACAGGGAGGGGACTGAAGCTTTCTTT.

This clonotype was observed many times. The J gene is TRBJ2-7, the V gene TRBV10-3; D is uncertain. Germline lookup yields CDR1 ENHRY and CDR2 SYGVKD. The CDR3 extends over 13 amino acids. With 2 bases removed from V and 0 bases from J, the gap between germline ends came to 5 bases. The CDR3 bases are TGTGCCATCAGTGAGGCCAGCTCCTACGAGCAGTACTTC. This codes for CAISEASSYEQYF.

This clonotype was counted only a few times. This sequence joins TRBV18 and TRBJ2-3, with D uncertain. CDR1 and CDR2 from the germline V gene are KGHSH and LQKENI. The CDR3 loop spans 14 amino acids. V lost 0 bases and J 3 bases, leaving 7 bases between the germline ends. This chain's CDR3 is CASSPPAATDTQYF. In DNA form, the CDR3 reads TGTGCCAGCTCACCACCGGCAGCTACAGATACGCAGTATTTT.

This clonotype appeared many times. The chain recombines TRBV7-2 with TRBJ2-3; D possibly uses TRBD1 or TRBD2 (5 bases each). Germline values: CDR1 SGHTA, CDR2 FQGNSA. V was trimmed by 5 bases and J by 4 bases, leaving 19 bases between them. The CDR3 is 16 amino acids. Here the CDR3 reads CASSPGKRTISDTQYF. DNA of the CDR3: TGTGCCAGCAGCCCAGGGAAGCGGACGATATCAGATACGCAGTATTTT.

The chain is built from TRBV20-1 and TRBJ1-2; no definite D call. Deletions cut 0 bases from V and 7 bases from J, with 9 bases between. The CDR3 sequence is 12 residues long. Germline lookup yields CDR1 DFQATT and CDR2 SNEGSKA (reference sequence). The CDR3 coding sequence is TGCAGTGCTAGAGATTGGTTCGTTGGCTACACCTTC. Its protein is CSARDWFVGYTF.

This clonotype was counted at least ten times. The chain links TRBV6-1 to TRBJ2-7; tentatively, D is TRBD1 (6 bases). The CDR3 sequence is 18 residues long. Germline values: CDR1 MNHNS, CDR2 SASEGT. V shed 5 bases and J shed 2 bases, with 25 bases lying between them. CDR3 sequence: CASSYTTSRDTRAYEQYF. The CDR3 nucleotides are TGTGCCAGCAGTTACACTACATCCCGGGACACCCGGGCCTACGAGCAGTACTTC.

This clonotype was seen a handful of times. The genes are TRBV7-9 and TRBJ1-4; 7 bases match TRBD1. CDR1 and CDR2 (germline): SEHNR, FQNEAQ (reference sequence). The CDR3 sequence is 13 residues long. Trimming removed 4 bases from V and 5 bases from J; junction bases left unmatched: 1. CDR3 in amino acids: CASSSTGNEKLFF. DNA for the CDR3: TGTGCCAGCAGCTCGACAGGGAATGAAAAACTGTTTTTT.

This clonotype showed up many times. This rearrangement joins TRBV18 to TRBJ2-1, with D perhaps TRBD1 (6 bases). CDR3 length: 15 amino acids. The germline gives CDR1 KGHSH, CDR2 LQKENI. V shed 3 bases and J shed 2 bases, with 11 bases lying between them. The CDR3 region is CASSPRDRTYNEQFF. CDR3 nucleotide sequence: TGTGCCAGCTCACCTAGAGACAGGACCTACAATGAGCAGTTCTTC.

The rearrangement joins TRBV7-2 to TRBJ2-7; TRBD1 agrees at 9 bases. Germline V lookup: CDR1 SGHTA, CDR2 FQGNSA. This CDR3 has 15 amino acids. Trimming at V came to 5 bases and at J to 1 base, leaving 6 bases not matched to a gene. The CDR3 reads CASSLEGTGSYEQYF. The CDR3 nucleotides are TGTGCCAGCAGCCTCGAAGGGACAGGGTCCTACGAGCAGTACTTC.

This chain uses TRBV28 with TRBJ1-2, with D uncertain. Germline V gives CDR1 MDHEN, CDR2 SYDVKM. V lost 2 bases and J 2 bases, leaving 12 bases between the germline ends. This CDR3 has 15 amino acids. The CDR3 DNA reads as TGTGCCAGCAGTTTAACCCCCGAAAGGAACTATGGCTACACCTTC. Encoded protein: CASSLTPERNYGYTF.

Remarks on this clonotype: At one of its ends the junction is not consistent with the germline gene, which may arise from a read error. The CDR3 sequence: CANSLESGANVLTF. CDR3 bases: TGTGCCAACAGTTTGGAGTCTGGGGCCAACGTCCTGACTTTC. The rearrangement joins TRBV12-3 or TRBV12-4 to TRBJ2-6; D call uncertain. The CDR3 loop spans 14 amino acids.

This clonotype was detected ten times or more. The J gene is TRBJ2-1, the V gene TRBV3-1; D is unclear. This CDR3 has 14 amino acids. The V gene lost 1 base and the J gene lost 1 base, with 5 bases spanning the gap. Germline CDR1 reads LGHDT; CDR2 reads YNNKEL (reference sequence). The CDR3 sequence: CASSQGLSYNEQFF. CDR3 DNA sequence: TGTGCCAGCAGCCAAGGGTTATCCTACAATGAGCAGTTCTTC.